This T cell receptor (beta chain) was found in a study of blood T cell repertoires in COVID-19 (dated by TCRdb to 2020 to 2022). For the study in its entirety: Samples from collaborators originated in the United States, Italy and Spain and spanned both the acute and convalescent phases of COVID-19. Deeply sampled blood TCRbeta repertoires from subjects exposed to, actively infected with, or recovered from COVID-19 were included in the dataset. Samples came from the ongoing ImmuneRACE study (first 160 participants) plus 1,254 subjects from 6 global collaborators. Where HLA class I and class II types were available, the types were taken from metadata supplied by the sample provider, not from assay-based typing. The repertoires were released in a freely available public database intended as a resource for research on the immune response to SARS-CoV-2. Sample metadata almost always included a de-identified subject ID, COVID-19 status, age in years and sex. The prospective study material was composed of cDNA or gDNA derived from T cells, B-cell-depleted T cells, or PBMCs.

Broad study findings and their caveats: Clinical and demographic metadata were provided uncurated, with the amount varying by source and participant.

TCRbeta CDR3 regions were amplified from genomic DNA by means of the immunoSEQ Assay, a bias-controlled multiplex PCR. In the authors' own workflow: Within the assay, amplification of reference gene primers was used to estimate how many nucleated cells each sample contained. To quantify the absolute abundance of each unique TCRbeta CDR3 rearrangement, sequence reads were collapsed and filtered. For each sample, productive Simpson clonality was calculated as the square root of Simpson's diversity index across productive rearrangements. This is the immuneACCESS table as TCRdb keeps it, with only in-frame sequences that have V and J called. A part of the clones is gone; compared with another copy, unresolved V genes explain less than half, and the rest is unexplained. V and J calls and clone size follow that table, whereas D and trimming were derived from the DNA. This sample lists some 300,000 clones; around nine tenths were detected once. Jointly, the top ten make up roughly 2.9% of the sample.

Participants in the prospective study were aged about 18 to 100 years, lived in approximately 26 United States geographic areas, and enrolled through a virtual design. In the prospective study, participants were assigned to cohorts based on the clinical history participants reported in a screening survey and a study questionnaire. Exposed participants were defined as having been in contact with someone with a PCR-confirmed or clinician-diagnosed COVID-19 case within 2 weeks of study entry. Each participant in the prospective study had whole blood, serum and a nasopharyngeal or oropharyngeal swab collected by mobile phlebotomists. Additional blood draws and questionnaires over an approximately 2-month period could optionally be provided by prospective study participants. Blood samples from the prospective study were shipped frozen or at room temperature prior to DNA extraction. The germline V gene yields MNHNS for CDR1 and SASEGT for CDR2. A distance of 7 bases separates the germline ends of V and J, which lose 1 base and 4 bases respectively. There are 13 amino acids in the CDR3, from cysteine to phenylalanine inclusive. Here the CDR3 DNA is all that survives: 39 bases in frame from base 1.

In the case of this clone: Its cognate antigen has yet to be identified. The sample holds no much larger clone one base away, and base qualities are not on file.

This receptor was identified in a woman aged 50 to 60 who had been exposed to COVID-19. The chain is encoded by TRBV6-1 joined to TRBJ1-1, with no confidently assigned D gene. Sequencing input: PBMCs or T cells enriched from blood (not recorded which). The CDR3 here reads CASSEVRGTEAFF. In nucleotides, the sequence is TGTGCCAGCAGTGAAGTACGAGGCACTGAAGCTTTCTTT.